This is a list of T cell receptor beta chains from one sample in a study of OX40 agonist ivuxolimab in advanced cancers. Libraries were prepared by immunoSEQ multiplex PCR; TCRdb keeps only in-frame clonotypes and omits some of them. Of some 75,000 clones in the sample, about 88% are singletons; the top ten hold 0.72%. The specimen comprised CD4+ or CD8+ T cells sorted from blood, sampled in a trial of the OX40 agonist ivuxolimab. The receptors stem from an adult with an advanced solid tumor such as melanoma, head and neck, liver or kidney cancer. Each CDR3 is given with its conserved first and last residue. A D gene is named only where the DNA matches it firmly. Clone size is given for some rows only: seen once, a few or many times, or a class if the clone is expanded.

-	TRBV10-1	TRBJ1-1	-	TGCGCCAGCAGTCTCGAAAGGGAGGTGGGAACTTTCTTT	CASSLEREVGTFF
-	TRBV28	TRBJ2-4	TRBD1	TGTGCCAGCAGATCGCCGAGGGGGCTGGGGGCCAAAAACATTCAGTACTTC	CASRSPRGLGAKNIQYF
once	TRBV12-5	TRBJ2-7	TRBD2	TGTGCTAGTGCCTCGATTCAGGGGACTAGCGGGAGGATCGTCTACGAGCAGTACTTC	CASASIQGTSGRIVYEQYF
-	TRBV9	TRBJ2-6	-	TGTGCCAGCAGCGTAGGTAGTAACAGGGAATACTCTGGGGCCAACGTCCTGACTTTC	CASSVGSNREYSGANVLTF
-	TRBV2	TRBJ2-7	-	TGTGCCAGCAGGGCGGACAGCGCCCTCTCCTACGAGCAGTACTTC	CASRADSALSYEQYF
few	TRBV11-2	TRBJ1-1	TRBD1	TGTGCCAGCAGCTTGGACAGGGTGAACACTGAAGCTTTCTTT	CASSLDRVNTEAFF
-	TRBV5-4	TRBJ2-7	TRBD2	TGTGCCAGCAGCTCCCAAGGTAGCGGGAAGGTCGAGCAGTACTTC	CASSSQGSGKVEQYF
-	TRBV2	TRBJ1-4	TRBD1	TGTGCCAGCAGTGTGCTAGGACAGGGGGGCGAAAAACTGTTTTTT	CASSVLGQGGEKLFF
once	TRBV27	TRBJ2-5	TRBD2	TGTGCCAGCAGTTTAAGCGGGGAAGAGACCCAGTACTTC	CASSLSGEETQYF
-	TRBV6-1	TRBJ1-4	-	TGTGCCAGCAGATCAGGGGAAGGGAGAAAACTGTTTTTT	CASRSGEGRKLFF
few	TRBV6-5	TRBJ2-5	TRBD2	TGTGCCAGCAGGCCCGTACTAGCGGGGGGGAAGACCCAGTACTTC	CASRPVLAGGKTQYF
-	TRBV6-1	TRBJ2-7	-	TGTGCCAGCAGTGAACAGGGCCCCTACGAGCAGTACTTC	CASSEQGPYEQYF
-	TRBV7-2	TRBJ1-3	-	TGTGCCAGCAGCTTAGGGGACTTCTCTGGAAACACCATATATTTT	CASSLGDFSGNTIYF
-	TRBV6-5	TRBJ1-3	-	TGTGCCAGCAGTTTGACGGGGGCCACTGGAAACACCATATATTTT	CASSLTGATGNTIYF
-	TRBV29-1	TRBJ1-1	-	TGCAGCGTTGCGTGGGGGGTGAACACTGAAGCTTTCTTT	CSVAWGVNTEAFF
-	TRBV19	TRBJ2-1	TRBD1	TGTGCCAGTAGTCCAGGGGGATACAATGAGCAGTTCTTC	CASSPGGYNEQFF
-	TRBV27	TRBJ2-1	TRBD2	TGTGCCAGCAGTTTAAACTTAACCCCCCAACCGGGAGGGCCCTACAATGAGCAGTTCTTC	CASSLNLTPQPGGPYNEQFF
-	TRBV5-6	TRBJ2-7	TRBD1	TGTGCCAGCAGCTACGACAGGGCTTCCTACGAGCAGTACTTC	CASSYDRASYEQYF
-	TRBV6-1	TRBJ2-1	-	TGTGCCAGCAGTAATCAGGGTTACGGGCAGTTCTTC	CASSNQGYGQFF
-	TRBV5-4	TRBJ1-1	-	TGTGCCAGCATGGCAGGGCGGGACACTGAAGCTTTCTTT	CASMAGRDTEAFF
-	TRBV11-3	TRBJ2-7	-	TGTGCCAGCAGCTTTAAAGCGGGCGAGCAGTACTTC	CASSFKAGEQYF
-	TRBV2	TRBJ1-2	TRBD1	TGTGCCAGCAGTGGACAGGGCCACTATGGCTACACCTTC	CASSGQGHYGYTF
-	TRBV6-1	TRBJ2-3	TRBD1	TGTGCCAGCAGTGGAGGGACAGGGGCAGATACGCAGTATTTT	CASSGGTGADTQYF
once	TRBV6-1	TRBJ2-7	TRBD1	TGTGCCAGCCAGGGACAGGGGGTTGGGGAGCAGTACTTC	CASQGQGVGEQYF
once	TRBV6-6	TRBJ2-1	-	TGTGCCAGCAGCTTTAGCTCCTACAATGAGCAGTTCTTC	CASSFSSYNEQFF
-	TRBV7-6	TRBJ1-6	-	TGTGCCAGCAGCTTAAGAGAGGGTAGAAGAGGCAATTCACCCCTCCACTTT	CASSLREGRRGNSPLHF
-	TRBV4-2	TRBJ2-7	-	TGTGCCAGCAGCCAAGATCAACAGTCCTACGAGCAGTACTTC	CASSQDQQSYEQYF
-	TRBV28	TRBJ1-1	-	TGTGCCAGCAGTTTATGGGGGCGGCCCAACGCTGAAGCTTTCTTT	CASSLWGRPNAEAFF
-	TRBV19	TRBJ1-2	-	TGTGCCAGTAGTATGACGGCAGACTATGGCTACACCTTC	CASSMTADYGYTF
-	TRBV27	TRBJ2-1	-	TGTGCCAGCAGTTCCCTGGGTAGCGGTGTAAATGAGCAGTTCTTC	CASSSLGSGVNEQFF
-	TRBV6-1	TRBJ2-5	-	TGTGCCAGCAGTGAAGCGCTGGGTTCCTTTTTTCGGGAGACCCAGTACTTC	CASSEALGSFFRETQYF
-	TRBV30	TRBJ2-1	-	TGTGCCTGGAGTGTAGGAGGTGGAAATGAGCAGTTCTTC	CAWSVGGGNEQFF
-	TRBV7-8	TRBJ1-1	-	TGTGCCAGCAGCTTAGAGGGGGACCACACTGAAGCTTTCTTT	CASSLEGDHTEAFF
-	TRBV7-7	TRBJ2-3	-	TGTGCCAGCAGCTTGGGGGCGCGCACAGATACGCAGTATTTT	CASSLGARTDTQYF
-	TRBV20-1	TRBJ1-2	TRBD1	TGCAGTGCTATACGACAGGGGCGCTACACCTTC	CSAIRQGRYTF
-	TRBV15	TRBJ2-5	-	TGTGCCACCAGCAGAGATTTGGGGCAAGAGACCCAGTACTTC	CATSRDLGQETQYF
-	TRBV18	TRBJ1-4	TRBD1	TGTGCCAGCTCACTCGGACAGGGAAGTGAAAAACTGTTTTTT	CASSLGQGSEKLFF
-	TRBV29-1	TRBJ1-2	-	TGCAGCGTTGAAGGGGGGCTCTATGGCTACACCTTC	CSVEGGLYGYTF
-	TRBV9	TRBJ2-3	-	TGTGCCAGCAGCGTCGACAGCTCCGAGGTAGATACGCAGTATTTT	CASSVDSSEVDTQYF
-	TRBV6-1	TRBJ2-1	TRBD2	TGTGCCAGCAGTCCTTACCAGCGGGGGGTATATGAGCAGTTCTTC	CASSPYQRGVYEQFF
-	TRBV7-7	TRBJ2-1	TRBD1	TGTGCCAGCAGCTCGGGGACAGGCCTCCACAATGAGCAGTTCTTC	CASSSGTGLHNEQFF
-	TRBV6-6	TRBJ2-3	-	TGTGCCAGCAGCGAATTCGGTCACACAGATACGCAGTATTTT	CASSEFGHTDTQYF
-	TRBV6-5	TRBJ2-7	TRBD1	TGTGCCAGCAGACCGACAGGGATTTACGAGCAGTACTTC	CASRPTGIYEQYF
-	TRBV7-2	TRBJ2-7	-	TGTGCCAGCAGCGCCCCGGGATCATATTCAATCCACGAGCAGTACTTC	CASSAPGSYSIHEQYF
-	TRBV6-1	TRBJ2-1	-	TGTGCCAGCAGTGATCGGGTTCCAGGGCCCTCCTACAATGAGCAGTTCTTC	CASSDRVPGPSYNEQFF
once	TRBV9	TRBJ2-3	-	TGTGCCAGCAGCCTAAGCACAGATACGCAGTATTTT	CASSLSTDTQYF
-	TRBV7-2	TRBJ2-1	-	TGTGCCAGCAGCTTGACGGCTTCCCTCGGAAATGAGCAGTTCTTC	CASSLTASLGNEQFF
once	TRBV11-3	TRBJ1-1	-	TGTGCCAGCAGCTTAGCAAACAGTGAAGCTTTCTTT	CASSLANSEAFF
-	TRBV19	TRBJ1-2	-	TGTGCCAGTAGTATGTCAGCCGGGAGGGAAGTTGTTCGGGCCTATGGCTACACCTTC	CASSMSAGREVVRAYGYTF
-	TRBV23-1	TRBJ2-4	-	TGCGCCAGCAGTTCCCCGCGGTCCCACTGGTTC	CASSSPRSHWF
-	TRBV9	TRBJ2-5	-	TGTGCCAGCAGCGTAGGAAGGGTCCAAGAGACCCAGTACTTC	CASSVGRVQETQYF
once	TRBV5-6	TRBJ2-1	-	TGTGCCAGCAGCTTGGTGGAGCGAACCAACAATGAGCAGTTCTTC	CASSLVERTNNEQFF
-	TRBV6-1	TRBJ1-4	-	TGTGCCAGCCGGTTGGCTGAAAATAATGAAAAACTGTTTTTT	CASRLAENNEKLFF
-	TRBV6-6	TRBJ1-2	-	TGTGCCAGCAGTTACCGAGTCAGCCGACCGTATGGCTACACCTTC	CASSYRVSRPYGYTF
once	TRBV6-1	TRBJ1-3	-	TGTGCCAGCAGTGAAGGGGCGGTAGGAAACACCATATATTTT	CASSEGAVGNTIYF
-	TRBV30	TRBJ1-1	TRBD1	TGTGCCTGGAGTCCACCGACAGGGCGGACTGAAGCTTTCTTT	CAWSPPTGRTEAFF